The sequence of this T cell receptor (beta chain) was determined in a study of cytomegalovirus exposure and HLA in healthy donors. The V gene's germline CDR1 is SNHLY and CDR2 FYNNEI. V was shortened by 6 bases and J by 7 bases, with 15 bases between the two germline ends. The CDR3 contains 14 residues. The study's findings and limits: Sequencing had likely introduced a cluster of highly shared sequence variants as an artifact.

For this clone: Its matching antigen is unknown.

The donors (healthy individuals) were bone marrow donors. The PCR employed 60 Vbeta primers together with 13 Jbeta primers. Sequenced by immunoSEQ multiplex PCR; TCRdb stores in-frame clones only, minus some. The top ten hold 5% to 7% of the sample, which has under 150,000 clones, approximately 75% seen once. This chain joins TRBV2 and TRBJ1-4; D unresolved. The clonotype was recovered from a woman between 40 and 50 years old in good health and CMV-seropositive. The sample consisted of PBMCs. The CDR3 here is CASSADLGSEKLFF. The CDR3 coding sequence is TGTGCCAGCAGCGCAGACTTAGGGAGTGAAAAACTGTTTTTT.